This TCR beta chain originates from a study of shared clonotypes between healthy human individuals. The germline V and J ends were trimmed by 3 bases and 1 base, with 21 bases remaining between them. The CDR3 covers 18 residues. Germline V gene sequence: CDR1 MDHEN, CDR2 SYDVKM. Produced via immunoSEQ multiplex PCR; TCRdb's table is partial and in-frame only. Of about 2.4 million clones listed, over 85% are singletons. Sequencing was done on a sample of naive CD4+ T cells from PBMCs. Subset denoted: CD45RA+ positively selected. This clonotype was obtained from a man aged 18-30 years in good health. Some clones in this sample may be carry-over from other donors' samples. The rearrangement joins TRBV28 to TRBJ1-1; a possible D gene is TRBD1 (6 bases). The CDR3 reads CASSFVSPDSWRNTEAFF. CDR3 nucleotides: TGTGCCAGCAGTTTCGTTTCCCCGGACAGTTGGCGGAACACTGAAGCTTTCTTT.